The sequence of this T cell receptor beta chain was determined in a study of T cell changes during pregnancy in multiple sclerosis. The CDR3 contains 18 residues. CDR1 SGHDN and CDR2 FVKESK come from the germline V gene. J gave up 1 base and V 0 bases, and 6 bases lay outside the gene matches. The assay was immunoSEQ multiplex PCR, and TCRdb's table has in-frame clones only and misses some. Among under 70,000 clones, 91% were seen once, and the ten largest hold 1% to 1.5%. The chain combines TRBV14 with TRBJ1-3; 10 positions agree with TRBD1. The source was peripheral blood, collected after pregnancy. This clonotype was sampled from a female donor in good health, enrolled as a control in a pregnancy study. CDR3 region: CASSQDGRQGASGNTIYF. DNA of the CDR3: TGTGCCAGCAGCCAAGATGGTAGACAGGGGGCTTCTGGAAACACCATATATTTT. The variable domain in full, completed from reference TRBV14 and TRBJ1-3, reads EAGVTQFPSHSVIEKGQTVTLRCDPISGHDNLYWYRRVMGKEIKFLLHFVKESKQDESGMPNNRFLAERTGGTYSTLKVQPAELEDSGVYFCASSQDGRQGASGNTIYFGEGSWLTVV.